This TCR beta chain was captured by sequencing in a study of PD-L1 blockade in urothelial cancer. Study overall: Per blood sample, T cells had a median of roughly 150,000.

The CDR3 runs to 13 residues. Per germline, CDR1 SEHNR and CDR2 FQNEAQ (reference sequence). The germline V and J ends were trimmed by 6 bases and 7 bases, with 12 bases remaining between them. Indicated time point: peripheral blood 6 weeks after treatment start. Clones were read by immunoSEQ multiplex PCR, and TCRdb kept only the in-frame ones, dropping some. The sample has tens of thousands of clones; roughly 90% are singletons. The specimen was PBMCs, collected around atezolizumab (anti-PD-L1) treatment. This chain joins TRBV7-9 and TRBJ2-2; D perhaps matches TRBD1 (6 bases). The clonotype was recovered from a woman aged 80 or older with urothelial cancer. The CDR3 region is CASRGGGNGELFF. The CDR3 nucleotides are TGTGCCAGCAGAGGTGGGGGCAACGGGGAGCTGTTTTTT.